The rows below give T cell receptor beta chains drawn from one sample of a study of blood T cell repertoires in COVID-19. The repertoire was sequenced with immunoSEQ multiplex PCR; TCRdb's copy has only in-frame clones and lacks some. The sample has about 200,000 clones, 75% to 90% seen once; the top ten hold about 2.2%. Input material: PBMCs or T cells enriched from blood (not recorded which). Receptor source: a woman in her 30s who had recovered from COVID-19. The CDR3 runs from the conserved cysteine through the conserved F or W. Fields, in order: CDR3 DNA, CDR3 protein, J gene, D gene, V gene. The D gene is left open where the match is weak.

cdr3_nt: TGTGCCAGCAGCCCCGCTGGAGGCATAGATACGCAGTATTTT; cdr3_aa: CASSPAGGIDTQYF; j_call: TRBJ2-3; d_call: .; v_call: TRBV7-3
cdr3_nt: TGCAGCGTGGCCCGGGGGGGCCCGTATGGCTACACCTTC; cdr3_aa: CSVARGGPYGYTF; j_call: TRBJ1-2; d_call: .; v_call: TRBV29-1
cdr3_nt: TGCGCCAGCAGCCTAGACGCGGGACAGGGGTATGGTCAGCCCCAGCATTTT; cdr3_aa: CASSLDAGQGYGQPQHF; j_call: TRBJ1-5; d_call: TRBD1; v_call: TRBV4-3
cdr3_nt: TGCGCCAGCAGCTTGGGATCGGGCGCAGGGGGACTCTATGGCTACACCTTC; cdr3_aa: CASSLGSGAGGLYGYTF; j_call: TRBJ1-2; d_call: TRBD1; v_call: TRBV5-1
cdr3_nt: TGTGCCAGCAGCTTACAAGCGGGAAACATCGGCGAGCAGTACTTC; cdr3_aa: CASSLQAGNIGEQYF; j_call: TRBJ2-7; d_call: TRBD2; v_call: TRBV7-2
cdr3_nt: TGTGCCTGGAGTGTACGGACAGGGTTTAGCGAGCAGTACTTC; cdr3_aa: CAWSVRTGFSEQYF; j_call: TRBJ2-7; d_call: TRBD1; v_call: TRBV30
cdr3_nt: TGTGCCAGCAGCATCGGGGGCACAGATACGCAGTATTTT; cdr3_aa: CASSIGGTDTQYF; j_call: TRBJ2-3; d_call: .; v_call: TRBV7-2
cdr3_nt: TGTGCCAGCAGTGATCAGGGGATCGGCTATGGCTACACCTTC; cdr3_aa: CASSDQGIGYGYTF; j_call: TRBJ1-2; d_call: .; v_call: TRBV2
cdr3_nt: TGTGCCAGCAGCCAAGGACAGGGGAGCCAGCCCCAGCATTTT; cdr3_aa: CASSQGQGSQPQHF; j_call: TRBJ1-5; d_call: TRBD1; v_call: TRBV3-1/TRBV3-2
cdr3_nt: TGTGCCAGCAGCGTAGGACTAGCGGGGGGCCAATGGACCGGGGAGCTGTTTTTT; cdr3_aa: CASSVGLAGGQWTGELFF; j_call: TRBJ2-2; d_call: TRBD2; v_call: TRBV9
cdr3_nt: TGTGCTAGTGGTTTGGTCCAGGGTGGCGGGGAGCTGTTTTTT; cdr3_aa: CASGLVQGGGELFF; j_call: TRBJ2-2; d_call: .; v_call: TRBV12-5
cdr3_nt: TGTGCCAGCGGGAACAGGGGTGAGAGTGGCTACACCTTC; cdr3_aa: CASGNRGESGYTF; j_call: TRBJ1-2; d_call: TRBD1; v_call: TRBV27
cdr3_nt: TGTGCCAGCAGCTTCGGTCAGGGGAACACTGAAGCTTTCTTT; cdr3_aa: CASSFGQGNTEAFF; j_call: TRBJ1-1; d_call: .; v_call: TRBV7-6
cdr3_nt: TGTGCCTGGAGTGTACGGTTTGGTGAGCAGTTCTTC; cdr3_aa: CAWSVRFGEQFF; j_call: TRBJ2-1; d_call: .; v_call: TRBV30
cdr3_nt: TGTGCCAGCCGGACTAGCGGACAAGAGACCCAGTACTTC; cdr3_aa: CASRTSGQETQYF; j_call: TRBJ2-5; d_call: TRBD2; v_call: TRBV19
cdr3_nt: TGCGCCAGCAGCCAAGAAACGGTGAGCGGCCAAGAGACCCAGTACTTC; cdr3_aa: CASSQETVSGQETQYF; j_call: TRBJ2-5; d_call: .; v_call: TRBV4-3